This T cell receptor (beta chain) came from a study of blood T cell repertoires in COVID-19. The wider study: Sites across the United States, Italy and Spain contributed samples from acute and convalescent COVID-19.

Measured with immunoSEQ multiplex PCR; TCRdb has only the in-frame clones, and not every one. In the table there are about 150,000 clones, about four fifths of which are singletons. Germline assignment: CDR1 SQVTM and CDR2 ANQGSEA. CDR3 length: 13 amino acids. V was cut by 6 bases and J by 7 bases, with 18 bases left in between. The sequence derives from a woman between 55 and 75 years old with acute or convalescent COVID-19. This rearrangement joins TRBV29-1 to TRBJ1-2; maybe TRBD1 (6 bases). Sequencing was performed on peripheral blood. The CDR3 DNA is TGCAGCGTGAGGCAGGGGTCCGCGGGTGGCTACACCTTC. Its protein is CSVRQGSAGGYTF.